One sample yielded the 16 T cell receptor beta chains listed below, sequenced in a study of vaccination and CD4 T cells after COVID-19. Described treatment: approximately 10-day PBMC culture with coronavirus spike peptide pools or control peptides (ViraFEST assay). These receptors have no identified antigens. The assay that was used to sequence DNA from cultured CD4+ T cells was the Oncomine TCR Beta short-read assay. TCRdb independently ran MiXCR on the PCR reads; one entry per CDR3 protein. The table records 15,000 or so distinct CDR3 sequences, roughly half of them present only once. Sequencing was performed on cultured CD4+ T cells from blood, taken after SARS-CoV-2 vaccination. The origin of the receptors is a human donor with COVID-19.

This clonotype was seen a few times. This chain's CDR3 is CASSPQSGGYGYTF. CDR3 DNA sequence: TGTGCCAGCAGTCCTCAATCAGGGGGCTATGGCTACACCTTC. The chain is built from TRBV6-1 and TRBJ1-2; 7 positions match TRBD1. J lost 4 bases, V lost 5 bases, and 7 bases had no gene match. The CDR3 contains 14 residues. The germline gives CDR1 MNHNS, CDR2 SASEGT.

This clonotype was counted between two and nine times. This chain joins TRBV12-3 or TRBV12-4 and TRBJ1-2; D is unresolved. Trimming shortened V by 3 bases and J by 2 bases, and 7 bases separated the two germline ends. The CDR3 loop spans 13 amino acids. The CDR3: CASSLIGNYGYTF. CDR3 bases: TGTGCCAGCAGTTTGATAGGGAACTATGGCTACACCTTC.

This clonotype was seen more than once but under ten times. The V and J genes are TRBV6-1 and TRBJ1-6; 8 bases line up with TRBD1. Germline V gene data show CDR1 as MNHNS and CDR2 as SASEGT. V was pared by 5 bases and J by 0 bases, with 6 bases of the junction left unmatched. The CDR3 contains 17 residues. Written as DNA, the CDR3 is TGTGCCAGCAGTCTTCGACAGGGGAGCTCCTATAATTCACCCCTCCACTTT. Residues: CASSLRQGSSYNSPLHF.

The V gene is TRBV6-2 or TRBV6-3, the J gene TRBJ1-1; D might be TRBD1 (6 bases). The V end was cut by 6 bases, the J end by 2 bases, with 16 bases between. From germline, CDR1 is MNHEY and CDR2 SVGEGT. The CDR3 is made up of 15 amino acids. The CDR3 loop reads CASRGGGARNTEAFF. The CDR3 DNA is TGTGCCAGCAGGGGGGGGGGGGCCCGCAACACTGAAGCTTTCTTT.

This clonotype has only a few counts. Written as DNA, the CDR3 is TGTGCCAGCAGCTTCTCAGGGGAACTTCAGCCCCAGCATTTT. The encoded protein is CASSFSGELQPQHF. The chain is built from TRBV7-9 and TRBJ1-5; tentatively, D is TRBD1 (6 bases). V lost 3 bases to trimming and J lost 6 bases, with 12 bases between them. This CDR3 is built from 14 residues. Germline V CDR1 and CDR2: SEHNR, FQNEAQ (reference sequence).

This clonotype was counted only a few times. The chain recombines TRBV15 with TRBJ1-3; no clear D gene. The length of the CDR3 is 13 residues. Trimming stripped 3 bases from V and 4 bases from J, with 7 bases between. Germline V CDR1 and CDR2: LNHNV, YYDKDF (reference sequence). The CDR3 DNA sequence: TGTGCCACCAGCAGCCTAACCGGAAACACCATATATTTT. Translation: CATSSLTGNTIYF.

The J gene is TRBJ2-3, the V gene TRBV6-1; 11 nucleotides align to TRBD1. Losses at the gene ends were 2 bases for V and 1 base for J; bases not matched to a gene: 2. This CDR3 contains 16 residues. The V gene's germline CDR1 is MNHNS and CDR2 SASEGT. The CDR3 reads CASSEWGQGGTDTQYF. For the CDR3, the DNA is TGTGCCAGCAGTGAATGGGGACAGGGGGGCACAGATACGCAGTATTTT.

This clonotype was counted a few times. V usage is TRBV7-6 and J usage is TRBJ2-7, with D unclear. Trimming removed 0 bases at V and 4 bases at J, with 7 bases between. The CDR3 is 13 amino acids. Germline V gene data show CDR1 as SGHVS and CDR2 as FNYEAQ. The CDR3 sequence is CASSLAVSYEQYF. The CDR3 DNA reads TGTGCCAGCAGCTTAGCTGTCAGTTACGAGCAGTACTTC. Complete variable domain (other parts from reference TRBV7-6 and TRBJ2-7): GAGVSQSPRYKVTKRGQDVALRCDPISGHVSLYWYRQALGQGPEFLTYFNYEAQQDKSGLPNDRFSAERPEGSISTLTIQRTEQRDSAMYRCASSLAVSYEQYFGPGTRLTVT.

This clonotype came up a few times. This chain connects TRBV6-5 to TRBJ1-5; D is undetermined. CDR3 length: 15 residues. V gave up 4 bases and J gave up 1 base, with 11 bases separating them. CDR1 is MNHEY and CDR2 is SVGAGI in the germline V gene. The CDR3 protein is CASSFGTGSNQPQHF. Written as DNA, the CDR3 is TGTGCCAGCAGTTTCGGTACTGGGAGCAATCAGCCCCAGCATTTT.

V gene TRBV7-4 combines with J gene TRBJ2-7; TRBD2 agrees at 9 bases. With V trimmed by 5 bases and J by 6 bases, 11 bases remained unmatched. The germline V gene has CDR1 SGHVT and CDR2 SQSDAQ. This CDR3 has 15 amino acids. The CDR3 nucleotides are TGTGCCAGCAGCGCCGAGGGAGCGGGGGGAGGCGAGCAGTACTTC. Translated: CASSAEGAGGGEQYF. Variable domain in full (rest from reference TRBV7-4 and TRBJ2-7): GAGVSQSPRYKVAKRGRDVALRCDSISGHVTLYWYRQTLGQGSEVLTYSQSDAQRDKSGRPSGRFSAERPERSVSTLKIQRTEQGDSAVYLCASSAEGAGGGEQYFGPGTRLTVT.

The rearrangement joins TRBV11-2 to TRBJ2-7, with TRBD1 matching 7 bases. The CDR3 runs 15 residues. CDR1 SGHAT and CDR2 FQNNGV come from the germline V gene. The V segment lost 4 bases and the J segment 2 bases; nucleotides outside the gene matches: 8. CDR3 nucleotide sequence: TGTGCCAGCAGCTCATACAGGGGATTGGCCTACGAGCAGTACTTC. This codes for CASSSYRGLAYEQYF.

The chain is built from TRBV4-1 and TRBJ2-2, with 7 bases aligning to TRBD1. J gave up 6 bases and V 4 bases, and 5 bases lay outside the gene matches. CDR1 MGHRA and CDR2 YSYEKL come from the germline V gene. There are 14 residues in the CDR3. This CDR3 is CASSPGQASGELFF. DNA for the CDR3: TGCGCCAGCAGCCCCGGACAGGCCTCCGGGGAGCTGTTTTTT.

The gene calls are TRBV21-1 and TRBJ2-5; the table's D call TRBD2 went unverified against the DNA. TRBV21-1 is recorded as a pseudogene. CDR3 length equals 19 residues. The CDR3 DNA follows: TGTGCCAGCAGCAAAGCGGGTCTCTTGGGGAGGGGGTCCAGGGAGACCCAGTACTTC. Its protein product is CASSKAGLLGRGSRETQYF.

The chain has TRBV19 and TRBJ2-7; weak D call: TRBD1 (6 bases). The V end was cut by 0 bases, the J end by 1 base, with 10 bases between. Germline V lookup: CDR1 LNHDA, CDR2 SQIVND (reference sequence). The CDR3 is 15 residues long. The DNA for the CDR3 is TGTGCCAGTAGTATAGATTTCAGGGGATCCTACGAGCAGTACTTC. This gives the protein CASSIDFRGSYEQYF.

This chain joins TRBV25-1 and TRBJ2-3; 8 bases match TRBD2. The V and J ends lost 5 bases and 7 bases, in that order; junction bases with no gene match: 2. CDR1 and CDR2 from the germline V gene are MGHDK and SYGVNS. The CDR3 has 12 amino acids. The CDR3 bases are TGTGCCAGCAGTAGCGGGGGTTATACGCAGTATTTT. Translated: CASSSGGYTQYF.

For the CDR3, the DNA is TGCGCCAGCACCCGGACCTCCTACGAGCAGTACTTC. Amino acid sequence: CASTRTSYEQYF. The rearrangement joins TRBV10-2 to TRBJ2-7, with D unclear. Germline V gives CDR1 WSHSY, CDR2 SAAADI. CDR3 length: 12 residues. Trimming pared 7 bases from V and 0 bases from J, leaving 7 bases between.